This TCR beta chain appears in the sequencing data of a study of T cells after yellow fever vaccination. To note about this clonotype: Just one base apart from a much larger clone, this may be a read error.

The CDR3 extends over 15 amino acids. The junction had 4 bases not matched to a gene; V was cut back by 3 bases and J by 5 bases. TCRdb re-called the 5' RACE reads with MiXCR, one entry per CDR3 protein. Among approximately 510,000 distinct CDR3 sequences listed, just over 20% were seen once. The material was PBMCs, obtained less than 25 days after the first yellow fever vaccination. The chain couples TRBV12-3 or TRBV12-4 to TRBJ2-2; 9 nucleotides match TRBD2. This sequence originates from a man between 18 and 29 years old who received the YFV17D yellow fever vaccine. The CDR3 bases are TGTGCCAGCAGTTTGTTTAGCGGGGGAACCGGGGAGCTGTTTTTT. Its protein product is CASSLFSGGTGELFF.